A selection of T cell receptor beta chains follows, all from one sample in a study of T cell repertoires in cytomegalovirus infection. TCRdb used MiXCR to reprocess the reads, holding one entry per CDR3 protein. The sample comprises more than 140,000 distinct CDR3 sequences, under 8.5% of which are singletons, and approximately 18% rests with the top ten. Sequenced input: PBMCs. These receptors were taken from a human donor in good health (CMV status not recorded). Some clones in this sample may be carry-over from other donors' samples. Both conserved end residues are part of each CDR3. The D gene is left open where the match is weak. Expanded clones are given a class, and other clones once, few, many or no size at all.

j_call v_call clone_size d_call cdr3_nt cdr3_aa
TRBJ1-5 TRBV7-2 many - TGTGCCAGCAGCTTACATGCCAATCAGCCCCAGCATTTT CASSLHANQPQHF
TRBJ1-2 TRBV19 many - TGTGCCAGTAGTATTACTGGGGCAGGACCATCTGGCTACACCTTC CASSITGAGPSGYTF
TRBJ2-1 TRBV19 - - TGTGCCAGTACCCAGGGGGGTCTAGCGTACAATGAGCAGTTCTTC CASTQGGLAYNEQFF
TRBJ2-3 TRBV7-2 many - TGTGCCAGCAGCCGACAGATCAGGGGTAGCACAGATACGCAGTATTTT CASSRQIRGSTDTQYF
TRBJ2-1 TRBV24-1 - TRBD2 TGTGCCACAGGGCGGGCTAGCGGGGTGAGCAATGAGCAGTTCTTC CATGRASGVSNEQFF
TRBJ2-1 TRBV7-3 many TRBD1 TGTGCCAGCAGCAGGACAGGCACCAATGAGCAGTTCTTC CASSRTGTNEQFF
TRBJ1-1 TRBV7-2 many - TGTGCCAGCAGCGTACAGGGTGGAGTGAACACTGAAGCTTTCTTT CASSVQGGVNTEAFF
TRBJ1-2 TRBV28 few - TGTGCCAGCAGTAAAGACACCTCCTATGGCTACACCTTC CASSKDTSYGYTF
TRBJ2-7 TRBV6-2/TRBV6-3 many TRBD1 TGTGCCAGCAGCTCCGACCGGGACAGAGCCTACGAGCAGTACTTC CASSSDRDRAYEQYF
TRBJ1-1 TRBV7-3 many - TGTGCCAGCAGCTCAGGGACGACTGAAGCTTTCTTT CASSSGTTEAFF
TRBJ2-2 TRBV11-2 few TRBD2 TGTGCCAGCAGCTTCCGCGGGGGGGCTATCGCCGGGGAGCTGTTTTTT CASSFRGGAIAGELFF
TRBJ2-7 TRBV5-1 many TRBD1 TGCGCCAGCTCTGGGACAGGGCAAAGCTACGAGCAGTACTTC CASSGTGQSYEQYF
TRBJ2-5 TRBV19 many TRBD2 TGTGCCAGTAGTAAGACGCCGGGACTAGCTTTGGAGACCCAGTACTTC CASSKTPGLALETQYF
TRBJ2-2 TRBV20-1 many - TGCAGTGCCAGGGACACCGGGGAGCTGTTTTTT CSARDTGELFF
TRBJ1-6 TRBV5-1 many TRBD1 TGCGCCAGCAGCTTGGTCCAGGGGGCTAATTCACCCCTCCACTTT CASSLVQGANSPLHF
TRBJ2-2 TRBV6-5 many - TGTGCCAGCAGTGCCCGGGCAACGAACACCGGGGAGCTGTTTTTT CASSARATNTGELFF
TRBJ2-5 TRBV28 many TRBD2 TGTGCCACCGGGGGGGTGTTAGAGACCCAGTACTTC CATGGVLETQYF
TRBJ2-1 TRBV7-7 many TRBD1 TGTGCTAGCAGCTTAGGGGACAGGGGGAACAATGAGCAGTTCTTC CASSLGDRGNNEQFF
TRBJ2-5 TRBV20-1 many - TGCAGTGCTAGCCCCCGGGGACAACAAGAGACCCAGTACTTC CSASPRGQQETQYF
TRBJ1-1 TRBV4-1 many TRBD1 TGCGCCAGCAGCCTGCACAGGGGGCGCGCCACTGAAGCTTTCTTT CASSLHRGRATEAFF
TRBJ2-7 TRBV7-6 many - TGTGCCAGCAGCAGAGCCCAACAGGGCTACGAGCAGTACTTC CASSRAQQGYEQYF
TRBJ2-5 TRBV10-3 - TRBD1 TGTGCCATCAACCCCGGGACAGGCGGTGGGTCCCAGTACTTC CAINPGTGGGSQYF
TRBJ2-3 TRBV7-2 many TRBD2 TGTGCCAGCAGATACTTCCGGGGGGTTGGGGATACGCAGTATTTT CASRYFRGVGDTQYF
TRBJ1-1 TRBV7-6 many - TGTGCCAGCAGCCCTCACAGAGGCGTCACTGAAGCTTTCTTT CASSPHRGVTEAFF
TRBJ1-4 TRBV7-8 many - TGTGCCAGCAGCTTAGACAGGGCAGGGAGAGAAAAACTGTTTTTT CASSLDRAGREKLFF
TRBJ2-1 TRBV7-3 few TRBD2 TGTGCCAGCAGCTTAACTAGCGGGGGCCCTAGCTCCTACAATGAGCAGTTCTTC CASSLTSGGPSSYNEQFF
TRBJ2-1 TRBV7-2 many - TGTGCCAGCAGCCCCCTAGGAAATGAGCAGTTCTTC CASSPLGNEQFF
TRBJ2-3 TRBV20-1 - TRBD2 TGCAGTGCCAACCCGGGACTAGCGACAGATACGCAGTATTTT CSANPGLATDTQYF
TRBJ2-1 TRBV12-3/TRBV12-4 many - TGTGCCAGCAGTCCTGGGACTCTTCGACTGCATGAGCAGTTCTTC CASSPGTLRLHEQFF
TRBJ2-3 TRBV5-1 - - TGCGCCAGCAGCTTGGAACTCTCCACAGATACGCAGTATTTT CASSLELSTDTQYF
TRBJ1-2 TRBV28 many - TGTGCCAGCAGTTCAGTTTGGGATGGCTACACCTTC CASSSVWDGYTF
TRBJ2-1 TRBV6-6 - - TGTGCCAGCAGGCTCGGGGGACCCTACAATGAGCAGTTCTTC CASRLGGPYNEQFF
TRBJ1-1 TRBV5-1 few - TGCGCCAGCAGCTTCCAGGGGAGCAGAAACACTGAAGCTTTCTTT CASSFQGSRNTEAFF
TRBJ1-2 TRBV29-1 many - TGCAGCGTTGAAGGAAGAGAGGGCTACACCTTC CSVEGREGYTF
TRBJ2-5 TRBV18 many - TGTGCCAGCTCCTTCACCCTGATCATTAAAGAGACCCAGTACTTC CASSFTLIIKETQYF
TRBJ2-1 TRBV6-2/TRBV6-3 many TRBD2 TGTGCCAGCAGATCAACTAGCGGGGGGGGCTACAATGAGCAGTTCTTC CASRSTSGGGYNEQFF
TRBJ2-5 TRBV7-2 many TRBD2 TGTGCCAGCAGCTCCCGGGAGGGCGGGGTTGAGACCCAGTACTTC CASSSREGGVETQYF
TRBJ2-3 TRBV28 few TRBD2 TGTGCCAGCAGTCCCACGACTAGCGGGGGGGCCAGTACGCAGTATTTT CASSPTTSGGASTQYF
TRBJ2-7 TRBV12-3/TRBV12-4 many - TGTGCCAGCAGTACAGGACACAGCTCCTACGAGCAGTACTTC CASSTGHSSYEQYF
TRBJ2-1 TRBV7-2 many - TGTGCCAGCAGCTCCAGGGGGGGCCTTTACGACTACAATGAGCAGTTCTTC CASSSRGGLYDYNEQFF
TRBJ1-1 TRBV7-9 many - TGTGCCAGCAGCTTAGCGCTGGCAGGGGCCACTGAAGCTTTCTTT CASSLALAGATEAFF
TRBJ1-2 TRBV7-2 many TRBD1 TGTGCCAGCAGCTCCTACCGGGACAGGGTGTCGGGCTATGGCTACACCTTC CASSSYRDRVSGYGYTF
TRBJ2-7 TRBV7-2 many - TGTGCCAGCAGCCCGCCGAACTACGAGCAGTACTTC CASSPPNYEQYF
TRBJ1-1 TRBV12-3/TRBV12-4 many - TGTGCCAGCAGTTTAGAGGTCGCGCTAAACACTGAAGCTTTCTTT CASSLEVALNTEAFF